A selection of T cell receptor beta chains follows, all from one sample in a study of regulatory T cells in long-lasting Graves disease. One entry per CDR3 protein results from TCRdb running MiXCR on the multiplex PCR reads. The sample lists fewer than 450,000 distinct CDR3 sequences, 20% to 25% occurring once. The material was peripheral blood mononuclear cells (PBMCs), obtained when the disease was refractory, from a patient treated with antithyroid drugs. The receptors shown here come from a female donor with Graves disease. Both conserved end residues are part of each CDR3. The D gene is left open where the match is weak. Size is stated for part of the rows, as once, few or many counts, or as a class when the clone is expanded.

abundance: NA; j_gene: TRBJ1-1; v_gene: TRBV7-2; d_gene: TRBD1; CDR3aa: CASSWTGTGAGGTEAFF; CDR3nt: TGTGCCAGCAGCTGGACCGGGACAGGGGCCGGAGGGACTGAAGCTTTCTTT
abundance: NA; j_gene: TRBJ2-1; v_gene: TRBV28; d_gene: TRBD2; CDR3aa: CASSVSGTYNNEQFF; CDR3nt: TGTGCCAGCAGTGTTAGCGGGACCTATAACAATGAGCAGTTCTTC
abundance: NA; j_gene: TRBJ2-2; v_gene: TRBV19; d_gene: TRBD2; CDR3aa: CASRSGTNTGELFF; CDR3nt: TGTGCCAGTAGGAGCGGGACCAACACCGGGGAGCTGTTTTTT
abundance: many; j_gene: TRBJ2-5; v_gene: TRBV4-2; d_gene: TRBD2; CDR3aa: CASSSSGRAETQYF; CDR3nt: TGTGCCAGCAGCTCTAGCGGGAGGGCGGAGACCCAGTACTTC
abundance: many; j_gene: TRBJ2-7; v_gene: TRBV6-1; d_gene: TRBD2; CDR3aa: CASTGHGTSGTYEQYF; CDR3nt: TGTGCCAGCACCGGACACGGGACTAGCGGGACCTACGAGCAGTACTTC
abundance: many; j_gene: TRBJ2-5; v_gene: TRBV2; d_gene: NA; CDR3aa: CASSEEVGILQETQYF; CDR3nt: TGTGCCAGCAGTGAAGAGGTGGGGATACTTCAAGAGACCCAGTACTTC
abundance: NA; j_gene: TRBJ2-1; v_gene: TRBV7-2; d_gene: NA; CDR3aa: CASSLEVNEQFF; CDR3nt: TGTGCCAGCAGCTTAGAGGTCAATGAGCAGTTCTTC
abundance: many; j_gene: TRBJ2-7; v_gene: TRBV2; d_gene: NA; CDR3aa: CASSEWVGYDEQYF; CDR3nt: TGTGCCAGCAGTGAGTGGGTGGGGTACGACGAGCAGTACTTC
abundance: NA; j_gene: TRBJ2-7; v_gene: TRBV10-3; d_gene: NA; CDR3aa: CAISESRWGNEQYF; CDR3nt: TGTGCCATCAGTGAGTCGCGGTGGGGGAACGAGCAGTACTTC
abundance: NA; j_gene: TRBJ2-7; v_gene: TRBV7-3; d_gene: NA; CDR3aa: CASSLNDPPGTLLGEQYF; CDR3nt: TGTGCCAGCAGCTTAAACGACCCTCCCGGGACACTCCTGGGGGAGCAGTACTTC
abundance: many; j_gene: TRBJ1-1; v_gene: TRBV12-5; d_gene: NA; CDR3aa: CASAGTEAFF; CDR3nt: TGTGCTAGTGCCGGCACTGAAGCTTTCTTT
abundance: many; j_gene: TRBJ2-7; v_gene: TRBV12-3/TRBV12-4; d_gene: NA; CDR3aa: CASSPTDLGEQYF; CDR3nt: TGTGCCAGCAGTCCGACAGACCTGGGGGAGCAGTACTTC
abundance: few; j_gene: TRBJ1-6; v_gene: TRBV20-1; d_gene: NA; CDR3aa: CSASSGSSYNSPLHF; CDR3nt: TGCAGTGCTAGCTCCGGGAGCTCCTATAATTCACCCCTCCACTTT
abundance: NA; j_gene: TRBJ2-3; v_gene: TRBV7-2; d_gene: NA; CDR3aa: CASSWQRDTQYF; CDR3nt: TGTGCCAGCAGCTGGCAGCGAGATACGCAGTATTTT
abundance: NA; j_gene: TRBJ1-2; v_gene: TRBV15; d_gene: NA; CDR3aa: CATSTEGGDGYTF; CDR3nt: TGTGCCACCAGCACCGAGGGGGGGGATGGCTACACCTTC
abundance: many; j_gene: TRBJ2-7; v_gene: TRBV7-2; d_gene: NA; CDR3aa: CASRPDRSLYYEQYF; CDR3nt: TGTGCCAGCAGACCCGACAGGTCCTTGTACTACGAGCAGTACTTC
abundance: few; j_gene: TRBJ2-7; v_gene: TRBV20-1; d_gene: NA; CDR3aa: CSAGAGLEGPLQEQYF; CDR3nt: TGCAGTGCCGGCGCGGGGTTAGAGGGGCCCCTACAAGAGCAGTACTTC
abundance: NA; j_gene: TRBJ2-1; v_gene: TRBV7-3; d_gene: NA; CDR3aa: CASSLTGIGEQFF; CDR3nt: TGTGCCAGCAGCTTAACAGGGATAGGAGAGCAGTTCTTC
abundance: many; j_gene: TRBJ1-5; v_gene: TRBV2; d_gene: TRBD1; CDR3aa: CASPITRQGRGNQPQHF; CDR3nt: TGTGCCAGCCCAATTACAAGACAGGGCAGAGGCAATCAGCCCCAGCATTTT
abundance: many; j_gene: TRBJ1-2; v_gene: TRBV30; d_gene: NA; CDR3aa: CAWTIGRGGTYGYTF; CDR3nt: TGTGCCTGGACTATAGGGAGGGGGGGAACCTATGGCTACACCTTC
abundance: NA; j_gene: TRBJ2-7; v_gene: TRBV12-3/TRBV12-4; d_gene: NA; CDR3aa: CASTSGGGPYEQYF; CDR3nt: TGTGCCAGCACCTCTGGGGGCGGACCCTACGAGCAGTACTTC
abundance: NA; j_gene: TRBJ2-7; v_gene: TRBV9; d_gene: NA; CDR3aa: CASSARSGPYEQYF; CDR3nt: TGTGCCAGCAGCGCGCGATCAGGCCCCTACGAGCAGTACTTC
abundance: few; j_gene: TRBJ2-5; v_gene: TRBV24-1; d_gene: NA; CDR3aa: CATSESLLDGPRYVETQYF; CDR3nt: TGTGCCACCAGTGAATCTCTACTCGACGGGCCCCGATATGTTGAGACCCAGTACTTC
abundance: few; j_gene: TRBJ1-2; v_gene: TRBV30; d_gene: TRBD1; CDR3aa: CAWSSPGQGFYGYTF; CDR3nt: TGTGCCTGGAGTTCCCCGGGACAGGGGTTCTATGGCTACACCTTC
abundance: many; j_gene: TRBJ1-2; v_gene: TRBV12-3/TRBV12-4; d_gene: NA; CDR3aa: CASSSGTAFGYTF; CDR3nt: TGTGCCAGCAGCTCCGGGACGGCCTTTGGCTACACCTTC
abundance: few; j_gene: TRBJ1-5; v_gene: TRBV5-6; d_gene: TRBD1; CDR3aa: CASSIGTGGKPQHF; CDR3nt: TGTGCCAGCAGCATCGGGACAGGGGGAAAGCCCCAGCATTTT
abundance: NA; j_gene: TRBJ2-3; v_gene: TRBV18; d_gene: NA; CDR3aa: CASSLGSSTDTQYF; CDR3nt: TGTGCCAGCTCGCTCGGGTCTAGCACAGATACGCAGTATTTT
abundance: few; j_gene: TRBJ2-7; v_gene: TRBV7-2; d_gene: TRBD1; CDR3aa: CASSLVGPGQGWREQYF; CDR3nt: TGTGCCAGCAGCTTAGTGGGACCGGGACAGGGGTGGCGCGAGCAGTACTTC
abundance: few; j_gene: TRBJ2-2; v_gene: TRBV18; d_gene: NA; CDR3aa: CASSPVTEYTGELFF; CDR3nt: TGTGCCAGCTCACCAGTTACGGAGTACACCGGGGAGCTGTTTTTT
abundance: many; j_gene: TRBJ1-5; v_gene: TRBV27; d_gene: NA; CDR3aa: CASSSAGHQPQHF; CDR3nt: TGTGCCAGCAGTTCCGCGGGTCATCAGCCCCAGCATTTT
abundance: many; j_gene: TRBJ1-2; v_gene: TRBV2; d_gene: TRBD1; CDR3aa: CASSGDRDYYGYTF; CDR3nt: TGTGCCAGCAGTGGGGACAGGGACTACTATGGCTACACCTTC
abundance: few; j_gene: TRBJ1-2; v_gene: TRBV5-1; d_gene: NA; CDR3aa: CASSLDPNDYGYTF; CDR3nt: TGCGCCAGCAGCTTGGACCCCAACGACTATGGCTACACCTTC
abundance: many; j_gene: TRBJ2-7; v_gene: TRBV12-5; d_gene: TRBD1; CDR3aa: CASGVGQGANSYEQYF; CDR3nt: TGTGCTAGTGGTGTTGGACAGGGGGCGAACTCCTACGAGCAGTACTTC
abundance: NA; j_gene: TRBJ2-1; v_gene: TRBV19; d_gene: NA; CDR3aa: CATGIGPSYNEQFF; CDR3nt: TGTGCCACCGGAATCGGGCCGTCCTACAATGAGCAGTTCTTC
abundance: NA; j_gene: TRBJ2-1; v_gene: TRBV20-1; d_gene: TRBD1; CDR3aa: CSASRQGVRNEQFF; CDR3nt: TGCAGTGCTAGCCGACAGGGGGTACGAAATGAGCAGTTCTTC
abundance: few; j_gene: TRBJ1-5; v_gene: TRBV20-1; d_gene: TRBD1; CDR3aa: CSASPGQNQPQHF; CDR3nt: TGCAGTGCTAGCCCGGGACAGAATCAGCCCCAGCATTTT
abundance: few; j_gene: TRBJ2-5; v_gene: TRBV5-1; d_gene: NA; CDR3aa: CASSASGSSRETQYF; CDR3nt: TGCGCCAGCAGCGCCTCCGGGTCTAGCCGGGAGACCCAGTACTTC
abundance: many; j_gene: TRBJ2-7; v_gene: TRBV27; d_gene: NA; CDR3aa: CASSSQGWDEQYF; CDR3nt: TGTGCCAGCAGTTCACAGGGTTGGGACGAGCAGTACTTC
abundance: NA; j_gene: TRBJ1-1; v_gene: TRBV4-3; d_gene: NA; CDR3aa: CASSQDLDIRGTEAFF; CDR3nt: TGCGCCAGCAGCCAAGATCTCGACATACGAGGCACTGAAGCTTTCTTT
abundance: few; j_gene: TRBJ2-2; v_gene: TRBV11-2; d_gene: TRBD1; CDR3aa: CASKQGSGELFF; CDR3nt: TGTGCCAGCAAACAGGGGTCCGGGGAGCTGTTTTTT
abundance: once; j_gene: TRBJ2-3; v_gene: TRBV2; d_gene: TRBD2; CDR3aa: CASSATGLAGSADTQYF; CDR3nt: TGTGCCAGCAGTGCAACCGGTCTAGCGGGATCGGCAGATACGCAGTATTTT
abundance: many; j_gene: TRBJ1-1; v_gene: TRBV28; d_gene: NA; CDR3aa: CASKFGAANTEAFF; CDR3nt: TGTGCCAGCAAATTCGGGGCGGCGAACACTGAAGCTTTCTTT
abundance: NA; j_gene: TRBJ1-4; v_gene: TRBV27; d_gene: TRBD1; CDR3aa: CASRNTGGWGEKLFF; CDR3nt: TGTGCCAGCAGAAACACAGGGGGCTGGGGGGAAAAACTGTTTTTT
abundance: NA; j_gene: TRBJ1-5; v_gene: TRBV28; d_gene: TRBD1; CDR3aa: CASSGGQGNQPQRF; CDR3nt: TGTGCCAGCAGTGGGGGACAGGGCAATCAGCCCCAGCGTTTT
abundance: NA; j_gene: TRBJ2-2; v_gene: TRBV7-3; d_gene: NA; CDR3aa: CASSDDSKGELFF; CDR3nt: TGTGCCAGCAGCGACGACAGTAAGGGGGAGCTGTTTTTT
abundance: NA; j_gene: TRBJ1-5; v_gene: TRBV20-1; d_gene: TRBD1; CDR3aa: CSARVSGGKSNQPQHF; CDR3nt: TGCAGTGCTAGAGTCTCAGGGGGTAAGAGCAATCAGCCCCAGCATTTT
abundance: few; j_gene: TRBJ1-2; v_gene: TRBV19; d_gene: TRBD1; CDR3aa: CASRDRGYNYGYTF; CDR3nt: TGTGCCAGTAGAGACAGGGGATATAACTATGGCTACACCTTC
abundance: many; j_gene: TRBJ2-7; v_gene: TRBV15; d_gene: TRBD1; CDR3aa: CATSREGGQGYEQYF; CDR3nt: TGTGCCACCAGCAGAGAGGGGGGACAGGGGTACGAGCAGTACTTC
abundance: many; j_gene: TRBJ2-7; v_gene: TRBV28; d_gene: NA; CDR3aa: CASSPPGLSYEQYF; CDR3nt: TGTGCCAGCTCACCACCGGGACTCTCCTACGAGCAGTACTTC
abundance: NA; j_gene: TRBJ2-3; v_gene: TRBV20-1; d_gene: NA; CDR3aa: CSASWGGGATDTQYF; CDR3nt: TGCAGTGCTAGTTGGGGTGGGGGAGCCACAGATACGCAGTATTTT
abundance: NA; j_gene: TRBJ2-1; v_gene: TRBV28; d_gene: TRBD2; CDR3aa: CASSITSGSRYNEQFF; CDR3nt: TGTGCCAGCAGTATCACTAGCGGGAGCCGTTACAATGAGCAGTTCTTC
abundance: many; j_gene: TRBJ2-7; v_gene: TRBV5-1; d_gene: TRBD2; CDR3aa: CASSLGTSGEQYF; CDR3nt: TGCGCCAGCAGCCTGGGGACTAGCGGGGAGCAGTACTTC
abundance: many; j_gene: TRBJ2-7; v_gene: TRBV6-1; d_gene: NA; CDR3aa: CASSETYYEQYF; CDR3nt: TGTGCCAGCAGTGAAACATACTACGAGCAGTACTTC
abundance: NA; j_gene: TRBJ2-7; v_gene: TRBV30; d_gene: NA; CDR3aa: CAWSGGLLQGEQYF; CDR3nt: TGTGCCTGGAGTGGGGGACTTCTTCAGGGCGAGCAGTACTTC
abundance: few; j_gene: TRBJ2-5; v_gene: TRBV20-1; d_gene: NA; CDR3aa: CSARDLGTKETQYF; CDR3nt: TGCAGTGCTAGAGATCTAGGGACCAAGGAGACCCAGTACTTC
abundance: once; j_gene: TRBJ2-2; v_gene: TRBV2; d_gene: NA; CDR3aa: CASNRDTGELFF; CDR3nt: TGTGCCAGCAACCGGGACACCGGGGAGCTGTTTTTT